This TCR beta chain was profiled in a study of shared clonotypes between healthy human individuals. Sequencing used immunoSEQ multiplex PCR; TCRdb keeps in-frame clones, though not all of them. The table records roughly 1,800,000 clones, about 95% of them present only once. Naive CD8 cells were CD45RO-negative, positively selected for CCR7, excluding terminally differentiated effector memory CD45RA+ cells. Sequenced: naive CD8+ T cells sorted from blood. The sequence was collected from a young man in good health.

Here the CDR3 reads CAISDRPPTSENYNEQFF. The DNA of the CDR3 is TGTGCCATCAGTGACCGTCCCCCCACTAGCGAGAACTACAATGAGCAGTTCTTC. V gene TRBV10-3 combines with J gene TRBJ2-1, with TRBD2 identical over 7 bases. V gave up 3 bases and J gave up 3 bases; unmatched junction bases: 14. Germline CDR1 and CDR2: ENHRY and SYGVKD. The CDR3 runs to 18 residues.